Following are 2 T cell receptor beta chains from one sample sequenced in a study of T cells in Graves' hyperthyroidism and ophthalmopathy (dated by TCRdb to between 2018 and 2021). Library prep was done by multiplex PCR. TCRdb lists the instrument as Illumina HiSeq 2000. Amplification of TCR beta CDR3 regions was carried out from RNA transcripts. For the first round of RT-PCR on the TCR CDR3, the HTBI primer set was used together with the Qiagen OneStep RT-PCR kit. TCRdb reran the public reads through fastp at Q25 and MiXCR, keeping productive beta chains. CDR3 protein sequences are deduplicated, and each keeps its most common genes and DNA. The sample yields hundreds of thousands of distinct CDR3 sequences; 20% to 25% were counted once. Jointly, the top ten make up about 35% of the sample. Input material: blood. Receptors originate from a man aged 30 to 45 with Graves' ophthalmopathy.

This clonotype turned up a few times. CDR3 sequence (DNA): TGCAGTGCTCCGACAGGAAATAGCAATCAGCCCCAGCATTTT. It specifies CSAPTGNSNQPQHF. The chain joins TRBV20-1 to TRBJ1-5, with D perhaps matching TRBD1 (6 bases). The CDR3 consists of 14 residues. Trimming took off 5 bases at V and 0 bases at J, with 11 bases between the two ends. Per germline, CDR1 DFQATT and CDR2 SNEGSKA (reference sequence).

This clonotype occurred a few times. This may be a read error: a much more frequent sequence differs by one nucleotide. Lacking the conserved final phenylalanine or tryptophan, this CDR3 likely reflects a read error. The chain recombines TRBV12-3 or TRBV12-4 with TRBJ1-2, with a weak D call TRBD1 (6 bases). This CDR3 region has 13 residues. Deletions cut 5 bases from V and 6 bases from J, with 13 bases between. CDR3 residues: CASSLGQKDGYTL. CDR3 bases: TGTGCCAGCAGTCTTGGACAGAAGGATGGCTACACCCTC.